The table lists the clone carrying this T cell receptor beta chain with a count of one. The data were obtained in a study of blood T cell repertoires in COVID-19. About the research overall: COVID-19 samples, acute and convalescent, were from the United States, Italy and Spain.

Original analysis: Reference gene primers were amplified, and this amplification served to estimate nucleated cell counts. Profiling relied on immunoSEQ multiplex PCR, and the TCRdb table lists in-frame clones only, not all of them. V and J calls and clone size are as listed in that table; D and trimming were resolved from the DNA. The sample holds 45,000 to 55,000 clones; about 92% are singletons and the top ten take 2.5% to 3.5%. The CDR3 sequence is 15 residues long. The germline V gene encodes CDR1 MNHEY and CDR2 SVGAGI. The V end was cut by 5 bases, the J end by 3 bases, with 17 bases between. The sequenced material came from peripheral blood. This TCR derives from a human donor in a cohort sampled during active COVID-19. This sequence joins TRBV6-5 and TRBJ2-7; weak D call: TRBD2 (6 bases). The CDR3 DNA sequence: TGTGCCAGCAGTCTTAATCTAGCGAGCAACTACGAGCAGTACTTC. This sequence encodes CASSLNLASNYEQYF.